One sample yielded the 23 T cell receptor beta chains listed below, sequenced in a study of T cell repertoires in cytomegalovirus infection. TCRdb re-called the reads with MiXCR, one entry per CDR3 protein. This table holds roughly 600,000 distinct CDR3 sequences, 24% found once. Material: CD8+ T cells from PBMCs. Receptors were obtained from a human donor in good health (CMV status not recorded). Some clones in this sample may be carry-over from other donors' samples.

This chain links TRBV5-1 with TRBJ2-7, with 8 bases fitting TRBD2. Germline loops: CDR1 SGHRS, CDR2 YFSETQ. The trim removed 6 bases at V and 6 bases at J, leaving 2 bases unmatched. The length of the CDR3 is 11 residues. CDR3 nucleotides: TGCGCCAGCACCCGGGGGGGCGAGCAGTACTTC. Translation: CASTRGGEQYF.

This clonotype was seen ten or more times. The genes are TRBV6-6 and TRBJ2-3, with 9 bases aligning to TRBD1. The CDR3 is made up of 17 amino acids. The V and J ends lost 6 bases and 3 bases, in that order; junction bases with no gene match: 13. Germline values: CDR1 MNHNY, CDR2 SVGAGI (reference sequence). The CDR3 DNA follows: TGTGCCAGCAGCTCAATTGAAATGGACAGGGGTACAGATACGCAGTATTTT. As protein: CASSSIEMDRGTDTQYF.

This clonotype was detected ten times or more. The V and J genes are TRBV6-2 or TRBV6-3 and TRBJ2-2; 10 bases map to TRBD1. The CDR3 sequence is 15 residues long. The ends lost 3 bases at V and 10 bases at J; junction bases unmatched: 8. Germline-derived CDR1 and CDR2 are MNHEY and SVGEGT. This chain's CDR3 is CASSYVDRGQVELFF. CDR3 coding DNA: TGTGCCAGCAGTTATGTCGACAGGGGGCAAGTGGAGCTGTTTTTT.

Comment on this clonotype: This sequence may be a read error, since a much larger clone differs from it by one base. The J gene is TRBJ1-3, the V gene TRBV7-9; D call uncertain. Trimming stripped 5 bases from V and 0 bases from J, with 11 bases between. This CDR3 region has 15 residues. The germline V gene encodes CDR1 SEHNR and CDR2 FQNEAQ (reference sequence). The CDR3 DNA reads TGTGCCAGCAGCCTCCCAGGAAGCTCTGGAAACACCATATATTTT. Translation gives CASSLPGSSGNTIYF.

The chain couples TRBV6-6 to TRBJ2-1; D remains ambiguous. The germline V and J ends were trimmed by 8 bases and 10 bases, with 15 bases remaining between them. This CDR3 is built from 12 residues. Germline CDR1 is MNHNY and CDR2 is SVGAGI (reference sequence). The CDR3 DNA reads as TGTGCCAGCTCCGACTCCCACGGAGAGCAGTTCTTC. Amino acid sequence: CASSDSHGEQFF.

The rearrangement uses TRBV7-9 and TRBJ1-3; D is unresolved. Trimming took 5 bases from V and 0 from J, leaving 8 bases between them. The CDR3 is made up of 14 amino acids. CDR1 and CDR2 from the germline V gene are SEHNR and FQNEAQ (reference sequence). The CDR3 nucleotides are TGTGCCAGCAGCCCCGATTACTCTGGAAACACCATATATTTT. It is translated as CASSPDYSGNTIYF.

The genes are TRBV4-1 and TRBJ2-1; TRBD1 agrees at 7 bases. The CDR3 is made up of 14 amino acids. The germline V gene encodes CDR1 MGHRA and CDR2 YSYEKL. The trim removed 5 bases at V and 8 bases at J, leaving 9 bases unmatched. The CDR3 sequence is CASSTRQGRDEQFF. The CDR3 nucleotides read TGCGCCAGCAGCACCCGACAGGGAAGGGATGAGCAGTTCTTC.

On this clonotype: A read error may account for a junction end that differs from germline. The chain joins TRBV29-1 to TRBJ2-7, with D perhaps being TRBD1 or TRBD2 (5 bases each). CDR3 length equals 16 residues. Germline lookup yields CDR1 SQVTM and CDR2 ANQGSEA. CDR3 loop: CSVEDDRAPGLYEQDF. Written as DNA, the CDR3 is TGCAGCGTTGAAGATGATCGAGCACCGGGGCTCTACGAGCAGGACTTC.

The chain combines TRBV7-4 with TRBJ2-1; 9 bases are a match to TRBD2. The CDR3 consists of 15 residues. CDR1 and CDR2 (germline): SGHVT, SQSDAQ. J was trimmed by 5 bases and V by 1 base; bases with no gene match: 3. The CDR3 reads CASSLVAGAHNEQFF. The CDR3 DNA reads TGTGCCAGCAGCTTAGTAGCGGGGGCCCACAATGAGCAGTTCTTC. Using reference TRBV7-4 and TRBJ2-1 for the parts outside the CDR3, the full variable domain is GAGVSQSPRYKVAKRGRDVALRCDSISGHVTLYWYRQTLGQGSEVLTYSQSDAQRDKSGRPSGRFSAERPERSVSTLKIQRTEQGDSAVYLCASSLVAGAHNEQFFGPGTRLTVL.

This clonotype was counted a few times. This chain uses TRBV6-6 with TRBJ2-1; 9 nucleotides align to TRBD2. The CDR3 totals 15 residues. J gave up 5 bases and V 2 bases, and 4 bases lay outside the gene matches. The germline V gene encodes CDR1 MNHNY and CDR2 SVGAGI (reference sequence). The chain's CDR3 is CASSYLRGGDNEQFF. The CDR3 nucleotides are TGTGCCAGCAGTTACCTGCGGGGGGGGGACAATGAGCAGTTCTTC.

The chain links TRBV28 to TRBJ1-3; D not resolved. This CDR3 contains 15 residues. The ends were cut back, 5 bases at V and 4 bases at J, with 15 bases in the middle. Germline V gene lookup returns CDR1 MDHEN and CDR2 SYDVKM. This CDR3 reads CASSPPVGRGNTIYF. CDR3 nucleotides: TGTGCCAGCAGTCCCCCGGTCGGCCGAGGAAACACCATATATTTT. Together with reference TRBV28 and TRBJ1-3, the CDR3 gives the full variable domain: DVKVTQSSRYLVKRTGEKVFLECVQDMDHENMFWYRQDPGLGLRLIYFSYDVKMKEKGDIPEGYSVSREKKERFSLILESASTNQTSMYLCASSPPVGRGNTIYFGEGSWLTVV.

Comment on this clonotype: At one end, the junction sequence differs from germline, possibly due to a read error. The chain uses TRBV6-2 or TRBV6-3 and TRBJ2-1; D tentatively reads TRBD1 or TRBD2 (5 bases each). The CDR3 is 13 residues long. Germline loops: CDR1 MNHEY, CDR2 SVGEGT. DNA for the CDR3: TGTGTCAGCAGTTACGGGGCCGCGAATGAGCAGTTCTTC. As protein: CVSSYGAANEQFF.

The table lists this clonotype with many counts. J is TRBJ2-2 and V is TRBV6-6, with a possible D match to TRBD1 (6 bases). The germline CDR1 and CDR2 sequences are MNHNY and SVGAGI (reference sequence). V lost 2 bases and J 3 bases, leaving 10 bases between the germline ends. CDR3 length: 15 amino acids. The CDR3 region is CASSYPDSHTGELFF. The DNA of the CDR3 is TGTGCCAGCAGTTACCCGGACAGCCACACCGGGGAGCTGTTTTTT.

The chain recombines TRBV27 with TRBJ2-5; perhaps TRBD2 as D (5 bases). Deletions cut 8 bases from V and 5 bases from J, with 15 bases between. This CDR3 region has 13 residues. Germline lookup yields CDR1 MNHEY and CDR2 SMNVEV (reference sequence). For the CDR3, the DNA is TGTGCCAGCGGCGGCCTAGCTCGGGAGACCCAGTACTTC. Protein: CASGGLARETQYF.

The chain joins TRBV12-5 to TRBJ2-2, with D unresolved. This CDR3 spans 11 amino acids. Trimming removed 5 bases at V and 5 bases at J, with 3 bases between. The germline V gene encodes CDR1 LGHNT and CDR2 FRNRAP. The CDR3 region has the DNA TGTGCTAGTGGTCATACCGGGGAGCTGTTTTTT. Its protein is CASGHTGELFF.

A remark on this clonotype: A much larger clone lies one base from this, so it may be a read error. The CDR3 carries no conserved terminal phenylalanine or tryptophan, so it likely arises from a read error. The chain uses TRBV7-6 and TRBJ2-3, with D perhaps TRBD2 (5 bases). The CDR3 consists of 16 residues. Deletions cut 5 bases from V and 3 bases from J, with 18 bases between. CDR1 and CDR2 from the germline V gene are SGHVS and FNYEAQ. CDR3 in DNA: TGTGCCAGCAGCCCATCACTAGACCGAAGGACAGATACGCAGTATATT. It translates to CASSPSLDRRTDTQYI.

This clonotype showed up just a few times. The gene calls are TRBV7-9 and TRBJ2-5; 8 bases align to TRBD1. V shed 7 bases, J shed 5 bases, and the junction held 12 bases outside the gene matches. The CDR3 contains 15 residues. CDR1 is SEHNR and CDR2 is FQNEAQ in the germline V gene (reference sequence). CDR3 in amino acids: CASTAPGQAEETQYF. The CDR3 DNA is TGTGCCAGCACTGCTCCGGGACAGGCCGAGGAGACCCAGTACTTC.

V gene TRBV2 combines with J gene TRBJ2-3; 7 bases are a match to TRBD1. The CDR3 extends over 15 amino acids. Trimming removed 8 bases from V and 0 bases from J; junction bases left unmatched: 8. Per the germline V gene, CDR1 is SNHLY and CDR2 is FYNNEI. As DNA, the CDR3 is TGTGCCAGCCCCACGGGACAGTCTAGCACAGATACGCAGTATTTT. Amino acid sequence: CASPTGQSSTDTQYF. The full variable domain, rest sourced from reference TRBV2 and TRBJ2-3, is EPEVTQTPSHQVTQMGQEVILRCVPISNHLYFYWYRQILGQKVEFLVSFYNNEISEKSEIFDDQFSVERPDGSNFTLKIRSTKLEDSAMYFCASPTGQSSTDTQYFGPGTRLTVL.

This clonotype was found a few times. V gene TRBV28 combines with J gene TRBJ1-5, with D tentatively TRBD1 (5 bases). Germline lookup yields CDR1 MDHEN and CDR2 SYDVKM. This CDR3 is built from 15 residues. Trimming stripped 1 base from V and 0 bases from J, with 7 bases between. In DNA form, the CDR3 reads TGTGCCAGCAGTTTATCTGGGGCTAGCAATCAGCCCCAGCATTTT. Translation gives CASSLSGASNQPQHF.

This clonotype showed up just a few times. The V gene is TRBV19, the J gene TRBJ2-3; the D gene is possibly TRBD2 (5 bases). This CDR3 spans 14 amino acids. Germline-derived CDR1 and CDR2 are LNHDA and SQIVND (reference sequence). Trimming cost V 3 bases and J 6 bases, with 13 bases left between them. In DNA form, the CDR3 reads TGTGCCAGTAGTATTGGTGCCGGGGTTGATACGCAGTATTTT. This encodes CASSIGAGVDTQYF.

This clonotype was recorded at least ten times. The chain is built from TRBV7-2 and TRBJ1-1; D is perhaps TRBD1 (6 bases). The CDR3 has 15 amino acids. Germline values: CDR1 SGHTA, CDR2 FQGNSA. Between the trimmed V and J ends, which lost 3 bases and 1 base, there was a span of 12 bases. The CDR3: CASSFEGTSNTEAFF. CDR3 DNA: TGTGCCAGCAGCTTTGAAGGGACATCGAACACTGAAGCTTTCTTT.

The J gene is TRBJ1-5, the V gene TRBV19, with a possible D match to TRBD1 (6 bases). CDR3 size: 15 residues. Per germline, CDR1 LNHDA and CDR2 SQIVND (reference sequence). The ends were cut back, 5 bases at V and 3 bases at J, with 14 bases in the middle. This CDR3 is CASSLLRDINQPQHF. DNA of the CDR3: TGTGCCAGTAGTCTCCTCCGGGACATCAATCAGCCCCAGCATTTT.

This clonotype was observed a handful of times. This chain connects TRBV10-3 to TRBJ2-7; TRBD1 matches at 10 bases. Trimming removed 6 bases from V and 6 bases from J; junction bases left unmatched: 11. Per germline, CDR1 ENHRY and CDR2 SYGVKD. This CDR3 spans 15 amino acids. CDR3 in DNA: TGTGCCATCAGCCTAAGACAGGGGGCAGTTGTCGAGCAGTACTTC. It encodes CAISLRQGAVVEQYF.